This T cell receptor (beta chain) comes out of a study of CD8 T cells in Susac syndrome. Overall study: Sequencing included Susac syndrome patients, over five of them with active disease and roughly eight in remission.

Reverse transcription of about 0.5 to 1 ug RNA was carried out with random hexamers. Amplification of TCR beta CDR3 by immunoSEQ multiplex PCR spanned 54 Vbeta and 13 Jbeta. Each CDR3 protein is one row after TCRdb ran MiXCR on the immunoSEQ multiplex PCR reads. Of about 83,000 distinct CDR3 sequences in the sample, 90% to 97% were seen once. V was pared by 1 base and J by 2 bases, with 4 bases of the junction left unmatched. This CDR3 comprises 16 residues. Germline V gives CDR1 SNHLY, CDR2 FYNNEI. The chain carries TRBV2 and TRBJ2-2, with 7 bases aligning to TRBD2. The clonotype comes from a human donor with Susac syndrome. The sequencing sample was made of CD8+ T cells from PBMCs. The DNA of the CDR3 is TGTGCCAGCAGTGAAGTGAGCGGGGCTAACACCGGGGAGCTGTTTTTT. Its protein product is CASSEVSGANTGELFF.